This T cell receptor beta chain was captured in a study of OX40 agonist ivuxolimab in advanced cancers. Germline loops: CDR1 MGHDK, CDR2 SYGVNS. Germline trimming cut 4 bases from V and 6 bases from J; bases unmatched to any gene: 12. This CDR3 has 17 amino acids. Some clones are missing from TCRdb's copy, which holds only in-frame ones; the method was immunoSEQ multiplex PCR. The table includes about 98,000 clones, about nine tenths detected once. The input for sequencing was CD4+ or CD8+ T cells sorted from blood, taken in a trial of the OX40 agonist ivuxolimab. The chain employs TRBV25-1 and TRBJ2-2, with 9 nucleotides matching TRBD1. The sequence derives from an adult with an advanced solid tumor such as melanoma, head and neck, liver or kidney cancer. CDR3: CASSVSRDREESGELFF. In nucleotides, the CDR3 is TGTGCCAGCAGTGTATCCCGGGACAGGGAAGAATCCGGGGAGCTGTTTTTT.